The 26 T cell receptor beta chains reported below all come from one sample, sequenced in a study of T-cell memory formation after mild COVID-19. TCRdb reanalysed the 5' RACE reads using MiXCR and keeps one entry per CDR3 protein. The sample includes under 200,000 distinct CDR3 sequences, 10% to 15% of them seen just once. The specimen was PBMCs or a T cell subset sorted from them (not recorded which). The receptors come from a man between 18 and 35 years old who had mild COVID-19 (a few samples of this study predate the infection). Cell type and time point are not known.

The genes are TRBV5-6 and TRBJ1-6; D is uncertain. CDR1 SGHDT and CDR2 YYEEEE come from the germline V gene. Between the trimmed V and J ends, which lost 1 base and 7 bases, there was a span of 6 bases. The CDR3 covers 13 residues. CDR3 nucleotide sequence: TGTGCCAGCAGCTTGCGTAGGAATTCACCCCTCCACTTT. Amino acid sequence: CASSLRRNSPLHF.

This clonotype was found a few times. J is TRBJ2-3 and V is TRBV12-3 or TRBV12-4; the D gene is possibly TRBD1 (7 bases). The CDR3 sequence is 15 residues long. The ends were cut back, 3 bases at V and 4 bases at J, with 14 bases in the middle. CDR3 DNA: TGTGCCAGCAGTTTTGGTGCGGGACAGTCAGATACGCAGTATTTT. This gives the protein CASSFGAGQSDTQYF.

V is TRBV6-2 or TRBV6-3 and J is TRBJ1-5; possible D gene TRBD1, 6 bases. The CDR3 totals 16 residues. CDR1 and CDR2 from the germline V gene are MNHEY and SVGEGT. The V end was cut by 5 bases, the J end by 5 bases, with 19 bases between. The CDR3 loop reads CASSVWQGRGDQPQHF. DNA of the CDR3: TGTGCCAGCAGTGTATGGCAGGGGCGTGGGGATCAGCCCCAGCATTTT.

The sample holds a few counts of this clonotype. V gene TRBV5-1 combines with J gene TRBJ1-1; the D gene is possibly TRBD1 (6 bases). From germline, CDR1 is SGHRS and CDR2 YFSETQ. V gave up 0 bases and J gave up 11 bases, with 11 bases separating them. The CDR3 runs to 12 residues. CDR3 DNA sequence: TGCGCCAGCAGCTTGGAGTCGGGGGGCGCTTTCTTT. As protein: CASSLESGGAFF.

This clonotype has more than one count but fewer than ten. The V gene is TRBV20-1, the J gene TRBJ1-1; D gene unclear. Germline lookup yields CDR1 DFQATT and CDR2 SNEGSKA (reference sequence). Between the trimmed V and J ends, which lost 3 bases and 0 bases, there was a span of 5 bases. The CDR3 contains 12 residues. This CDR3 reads CSARTVNTEAFF. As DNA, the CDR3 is TGCAGTGCTAGGACCGTGAACACTGAAGCTTTCTTT.

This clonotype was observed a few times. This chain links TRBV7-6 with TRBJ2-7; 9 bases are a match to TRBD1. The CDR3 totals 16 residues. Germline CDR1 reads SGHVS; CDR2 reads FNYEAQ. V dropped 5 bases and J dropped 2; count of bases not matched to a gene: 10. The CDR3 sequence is CASSGLGQGAPYEQYF. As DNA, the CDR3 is TGTGCCAGCAGCGGGTTGGGACAGGGAGCCCCCTACGAGCAGTACTTC.

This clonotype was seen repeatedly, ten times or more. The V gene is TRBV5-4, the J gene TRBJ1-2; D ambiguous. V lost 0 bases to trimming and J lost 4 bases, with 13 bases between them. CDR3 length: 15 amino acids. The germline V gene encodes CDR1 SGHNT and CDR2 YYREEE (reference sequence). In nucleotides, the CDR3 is TGTGCCAGCAGCTTGGAGAGCAGCCCTTCCTATGGCTACACCTTC. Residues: CASSLESSPSYGYTF. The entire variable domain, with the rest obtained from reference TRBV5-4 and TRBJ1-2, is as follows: ETGVTQSPTHLIKTRGQQVTLRCSSQSGHNTVSWYQQALGQGPQFIFQYYREEENGRGNFPPRFSGLQFPNYSSELNVNALELDDSALYLCASSLESSPSYGYTFGSGTRLTVV.

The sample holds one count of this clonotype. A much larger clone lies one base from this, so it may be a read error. The CDR3 region is CASSLAQSNGADTQYF. CDR3 nucleotide sequence: TGCGCCAGCAGCTTGGCCCAAAGTAATGGCGCAGATACGCAGTATTTT. The chain employs TRBV5-1 and TRBJ2-3, with D uncertain. Germline CDR1 reads SGHRS; CDR2 reads YFSETQ. Trimming took 0 bases from V and 4 from J, leaving 15 bases between them. This CDR3 has 16 amino acids.

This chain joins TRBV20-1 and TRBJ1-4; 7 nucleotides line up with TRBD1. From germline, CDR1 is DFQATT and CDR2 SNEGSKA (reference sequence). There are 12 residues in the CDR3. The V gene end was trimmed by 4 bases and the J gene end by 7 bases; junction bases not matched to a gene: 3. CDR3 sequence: CSAKGAGEKLFF. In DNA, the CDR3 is TGCAGTGCTAAGGGGGCGGGTGAAAAACTGTTTTTT.

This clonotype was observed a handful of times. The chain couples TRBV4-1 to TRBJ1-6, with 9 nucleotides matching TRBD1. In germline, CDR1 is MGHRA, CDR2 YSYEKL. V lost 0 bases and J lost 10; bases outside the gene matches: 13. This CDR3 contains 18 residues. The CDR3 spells CASSQEGLQGARKSPLHF. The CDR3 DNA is TGCGCCAGCAGCCAAGAGGGATTACAGGGGGCGCGTAAGTCACCCCTCCACTTT.

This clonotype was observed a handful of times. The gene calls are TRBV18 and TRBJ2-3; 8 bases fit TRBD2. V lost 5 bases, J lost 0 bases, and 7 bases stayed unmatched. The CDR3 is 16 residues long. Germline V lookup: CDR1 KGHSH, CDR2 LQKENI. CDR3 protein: CASSSTSGVSTDTQYF. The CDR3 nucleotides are TGTGCCAGCTCATCAACTAGCGGCGTTAGCACAGATACGCAGTATTTT.

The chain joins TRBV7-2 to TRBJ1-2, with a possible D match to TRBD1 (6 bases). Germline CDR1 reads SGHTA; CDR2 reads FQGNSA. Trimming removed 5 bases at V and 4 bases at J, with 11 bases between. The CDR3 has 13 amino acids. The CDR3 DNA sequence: TGTGCCAGCAGCACGGAAGGGGGCTATGGCTACACCTTC. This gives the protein CASSTEGGYGYTF.

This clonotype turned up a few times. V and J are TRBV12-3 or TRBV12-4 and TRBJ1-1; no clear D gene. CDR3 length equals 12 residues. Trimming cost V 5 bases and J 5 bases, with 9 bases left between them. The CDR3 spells CASSLPVTEAFF. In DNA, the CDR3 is TGTGCCAGCAGTCTCCCTGTGACTGAAGCTTTCTTT.

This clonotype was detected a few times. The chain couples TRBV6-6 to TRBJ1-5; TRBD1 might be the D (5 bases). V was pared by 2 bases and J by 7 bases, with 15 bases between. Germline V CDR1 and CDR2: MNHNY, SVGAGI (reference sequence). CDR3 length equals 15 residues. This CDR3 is CASSYGQGGGQPQHF. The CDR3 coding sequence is TGTGCCAGCAGTTACGGGCAGGGAGGAGGGCAGCCCCAGCATTTT.

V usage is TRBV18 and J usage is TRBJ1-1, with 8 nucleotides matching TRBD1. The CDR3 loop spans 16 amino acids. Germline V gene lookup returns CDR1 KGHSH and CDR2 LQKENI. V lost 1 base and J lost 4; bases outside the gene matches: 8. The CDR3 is CASSPLQGTGGTEAFF. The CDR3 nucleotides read TGTGCCAGCTCACCACTTCAAGGAACAGGGGGCACTGAAGCTTTCTTT.

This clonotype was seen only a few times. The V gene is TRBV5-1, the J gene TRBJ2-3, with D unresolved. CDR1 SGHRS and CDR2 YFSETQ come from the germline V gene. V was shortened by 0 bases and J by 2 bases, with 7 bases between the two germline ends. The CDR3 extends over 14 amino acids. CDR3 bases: TGCGCCAGCAGCTTGGACACCTTCACAGATACGCAGTATTTT. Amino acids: CASSLDTFTDTQYF.

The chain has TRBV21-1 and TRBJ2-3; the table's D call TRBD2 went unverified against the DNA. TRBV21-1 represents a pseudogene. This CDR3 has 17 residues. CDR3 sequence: CASSKGGLAGGSDTQYF. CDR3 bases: TGTGCCAGCAGCAAAGGAGGACTAGCGGGGGGCTCAGATACGCAGTATTTT.

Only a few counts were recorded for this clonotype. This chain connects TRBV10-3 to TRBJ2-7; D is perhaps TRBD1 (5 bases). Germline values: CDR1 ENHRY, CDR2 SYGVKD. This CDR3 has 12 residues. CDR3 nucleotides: TGTGATGGGGCGCCTATTTCCTACGAGCAGTACGTC. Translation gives CDGAPISYEQYV.

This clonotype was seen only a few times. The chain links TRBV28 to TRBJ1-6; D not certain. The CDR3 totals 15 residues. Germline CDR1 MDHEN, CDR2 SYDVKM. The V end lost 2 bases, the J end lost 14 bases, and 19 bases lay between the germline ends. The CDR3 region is CASSLPDYTSEALHF. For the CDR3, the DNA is TGTGCCAGCAGTTTACCCGATTACACCAGTGAAGCCCTCCACTTT.

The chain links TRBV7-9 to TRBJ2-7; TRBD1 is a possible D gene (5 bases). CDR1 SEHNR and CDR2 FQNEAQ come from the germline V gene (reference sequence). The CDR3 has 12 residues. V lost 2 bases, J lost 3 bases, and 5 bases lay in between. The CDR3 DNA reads TGTGCCAGCAGCTTACAGGGCTACGAGCAGTACGTC. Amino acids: CASSLQGYEQYV.

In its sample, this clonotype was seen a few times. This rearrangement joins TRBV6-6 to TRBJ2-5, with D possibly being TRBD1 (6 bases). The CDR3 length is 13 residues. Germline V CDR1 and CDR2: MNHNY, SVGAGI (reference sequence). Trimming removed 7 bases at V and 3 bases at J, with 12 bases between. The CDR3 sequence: CASTTGWEETQYF. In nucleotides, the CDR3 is TGTGCCAGCACCACAGGGTGGGAAGAGACCCAGTACTTC.

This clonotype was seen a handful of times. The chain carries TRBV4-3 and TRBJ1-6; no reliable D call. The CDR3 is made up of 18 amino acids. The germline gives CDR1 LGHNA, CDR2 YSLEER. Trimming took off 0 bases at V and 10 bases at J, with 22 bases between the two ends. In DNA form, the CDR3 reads TGCGCCAGCAGCCAAGATTATAGACTGCTCGCGGGCGGATCACCCCTCCACTTT. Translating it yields CASSQDYRLLAGGSPLHF.

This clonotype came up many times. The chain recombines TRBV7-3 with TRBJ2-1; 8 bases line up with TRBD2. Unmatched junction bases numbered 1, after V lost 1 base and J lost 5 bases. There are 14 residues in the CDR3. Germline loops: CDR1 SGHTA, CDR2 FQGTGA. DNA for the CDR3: TGTGCCAGCAGCTTAAGCGGGGGGAACAATGAGCAGTTCTTC. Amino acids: CASSLSGGNNEQFF.

This CDR3 is CSARDTGTSGETQYF. In nucleotides, the CDR3 is TGCAGTGCTAGAGATACCGGGACTAGCGGAGAGACCCAGTACTTC. The chain is built from TRBV20-1 and TRBJ2-5, with TRBD2 identical over 11 bases. Germline V lookup: CDR1 DFQATT, CDR2 SNEGSKA (reference sequence). V lost 0 bases to trimming and J lost 4 bases; unmatched junction nucleotides: 4. This CDR3 region has 15 residues.

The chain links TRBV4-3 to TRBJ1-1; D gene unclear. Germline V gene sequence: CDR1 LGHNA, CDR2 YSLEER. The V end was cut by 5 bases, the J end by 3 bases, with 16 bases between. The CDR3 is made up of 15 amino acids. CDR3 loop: CASSEWVTGDTEAFF. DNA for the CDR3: TGCGCCAGCAGCGAATGGGTCACCGGTGACACTGAAGCTTTCTTT.

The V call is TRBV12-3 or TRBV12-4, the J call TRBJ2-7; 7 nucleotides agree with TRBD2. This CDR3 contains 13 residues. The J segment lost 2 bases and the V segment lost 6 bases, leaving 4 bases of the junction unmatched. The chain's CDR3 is CASRRRGAYEQYF. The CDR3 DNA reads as TGTGCCAGCAGACGCCGGGGGGCCTACGAGCAGTACTTC.